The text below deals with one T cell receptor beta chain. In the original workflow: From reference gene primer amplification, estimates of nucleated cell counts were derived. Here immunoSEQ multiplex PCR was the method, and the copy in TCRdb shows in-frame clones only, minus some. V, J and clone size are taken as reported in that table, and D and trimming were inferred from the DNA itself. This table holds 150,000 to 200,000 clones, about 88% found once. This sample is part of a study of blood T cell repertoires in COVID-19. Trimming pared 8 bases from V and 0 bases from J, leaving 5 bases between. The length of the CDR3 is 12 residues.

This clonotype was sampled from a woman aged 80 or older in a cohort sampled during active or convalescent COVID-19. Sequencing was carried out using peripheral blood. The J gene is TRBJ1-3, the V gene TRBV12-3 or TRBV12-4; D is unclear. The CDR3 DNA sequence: TGTGCCAGCCGTAGCTCTGGAAACACCATATATTTT. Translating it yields CASRSSGNTIYF.